This passage covers 21 T cell receptor beta chains from one sample sequenced in a study of blood T cell repertoires in COVID-19. The assay was immunoSEQ multiplex PCR, and TCRdb's table has in-frame clones only and misses some. The data hold 200,000 to 300,000 clones, with 87% observed a single time. The material sequenced was peripheral blood. The receptors stem from a woman in her fifties or sixties with acute or convalescent COVID-19.

DNA for the CDR3: TGTGCCAGCAGCCCGTCAACAGGGAGCAATCAGCCCCAGCATTTT. It yields the protein CASSPSTGSNQPQHF. V usage is TRBV5-6 and J usage is TRBJ1-5; a weak D match, TRBD1 (6 bases). This CDR3 has 15 amino acids. Trimming took off 4 bases at V and 1 base at J, with 12 bases between the two ends. Germline V gives CDR1 SGHDT, CDR2 YYEEEE.

The chain uses TRBV28 and TRBJ1-1, with D perhaps TRBD1 (5 bases). V lost 6 bases and J 5 bases, leaving 19 bases between the germline ends. Germline V CDR1 and CDR2: MDHEN, SYDVKM. CDR3 size: 15 residues. The CDR3 sequence is CASSPTVGGATEAFF. CDR3 nucleotide sequence: TGTGCCAGCAGCCCAACGGTGGGTGGGGCGACTGAAGCTTTCTTT. Complete variable domain (other parts from reference TRBV28 and TRBJ1-1): DVKVTQSSRYLVKRTGEKVFLECVQDMDHENMFWYRQDPGLGLRLIYFSYDVKMKEKGDIPEGYSVSREKKERFSLILESASTNQTSMYLCASSPTVGGATEAFFGQGTRLTVV.

The rearrangement joins TRBV28 to TRBJ2-5, with a tentative D call TRBD1 (7 bases). The CDR3 is made up of 13 amino acids. V dropped 7 bases and J dropped 4 bases, with 13 bases sitting between them. Per the germline V gene, CDR1 is MDHEN and CDR2 is SYDVKM. The CDR3 here is CASTSGGLETQYF. Here the CDR3 DNA reads TGTGCCAGCACCTCAGGGGGGTTAGAGACCCAGTACTTC.

The gene calls are TRBV28 and TRBJ1-3; TRBD1 agrees at 7 bases. This CDR3 spans 15 amino acids. The V gene's germline CDR1 is MDHEN and CDR2 SYDVKM. With V trimmed by 3 bases and J by 0 bases, 2 bases remained unmatched. CDR3 loop: CASSFGDSSGNTIYF. The DNA for the CDR3 is TGTGCCAGCAGTTTTGGGGACAGCTCTGGAAACACCATATATTTT. The entire variable domain, with the rest obtained from reference TRBV28 and TRBJ1-3, is as follows: DVKVTQSSRYLVKRTGEKVFLECVQDMDHENMFWYRQDPGLGLRLIYFSYDVKMKEKGDIPEGYSVSREKKERFSLILESASTNQTSMYLCASSFGDSSGNTIYFGEGSWLTVV.

There are a few counts of this clone. This chain links TRBV6-5 with TRBJ1-4, with 8 bases that match TRBD1. The trim removed 5 bases at V and 7 bases at J, leaving 6 bases unmatched. The CDR3 consists of 14 residues. The germline gives CDR1 MNHEY, CDR2 SVGAGI. The CDR3 coding sequence is TGTGCCAGCAGTATTGCAGGGGGCAGTGAAAAACTGTTTTTT. Translation: CASSIAGGSEKLFF.

The chain recombines TRBV29-1 with TRBJ2-3; 8 positions agree with TRBD1. The J segment lost 3 bases and the V segment lost 0 bases, leaving 8 bases of the junction unmatched. CDR1 and CDR2 from the germline V gene are SQVTM and ANQGSEA. CDR3 length: 16 residues. The CDR3 DNA follows: TGCAGCGTTGAAGAAGGACAGGGATTGGGTACAGATACGCAGTATTTT. Translating gives CSVEEGQGLGTDTQYF.

The V call is TRBV6-5, the J call TRBJ1-5, with D tentatively TRBD1 (6 bases). Germline CDR1 is MNHEY and CDR2 is SVGAGI. This CDR3 comprises 15 residues. V was cut by 8 bases and J by 7 bases, with 21 bases left in between. CDR3 sequence reads: CASVPQNRAEQPQHF. The CDR3 nucleotides read TGTGCCAGCGTCCCCCAGAACAGGGCAGAACAGCCCCAGCATTTT.

V usage is TRBV7-3 and J usage is TRBJ1-5; D is uncertain. CDR1 SGHTA and CDR2 FQGTGA come from the germline V gene. The CDR3 totals 15 residues. V was shortened by 8 bases and J by 1 base, with 15 bases between the two germline ends. This CDR3 reads CASSLYEASNQPQHF. The CDR3 DNA reads TGTGCCAGCTCCCTATACGAGGCGAGCAATCAGCCCCAGCATTTT. Full variable domain (remainder filled in from reference TRBV7-3 and TRBJ1-5): GAGVSQTPSNKVTEKGKYVELRCDPISGHTALYWYRQSLGQGPEFLIYFQGTGAADDSGLPNDRFFAVRPEGSVSTLKIQRTERGDSAVYLCASSLYEASNQPQHFGDGTRLSIL.

The chain is built from TRBV7-2 and TRBJ1-2; D is ambiguous. V gave up 7 bases and J gave up 7 bases, with 10 bases separating them. CDR3 length: 11 residues. From germline, CDR1 is SGHTA and CDR2 FQGNSA. As DNA, the CDR3 is TGTGCCAGCACCCTCGAGGTTGGCTACACCTTC. It codes for CASTLEVGYTF.

The CDR3 is CASSQEAGANTEAFF. The CDR3 nucleotides read TGTGCCAGCAGCCAAGAGGCAGGGGCGAACACTGAAGCTTTCTTT. The rearrangement uses TRBV3-1 (or the pseudogene TRBV3-2) and TRBJ1-1; D might be TRBD1 (6 bases). The germline V and J ends were trimmed by 0 bases and 1 base, with 9 bases remaining between them. The CDR3 is made up of 15 amino acids. The V gene's germline CDR1 is LGHDT and CDR2 YNNKEL (reference sequence).

V usage is TRBV5-6 and J usage is TRBJ1-2; 8 bases are shared with TRBD1. Germline V gene data show CDR1 as SGHDT and CDR2 as YYEEEE. The CDR3 extends over 14 amino acids. The V segment lost 2 bases and the J segment 2 bases; nucleotides outside the gene matches: 2. The CDR3 here is CASSFGTGNYGYTF. Here the CDR3 DNA reads TGTGCCAGCAGCTTCGGGACAGGCAACTATGGCTACACCTTC.

The rearrangement uses TRBV5-1 and TRBJ1-4; D is possibly TRBD1 (5 bases). The length of the CDR3 is 19 residues. From germline, CDR1 is SGHRS and CDR2 YFSETQ. Trimming removed 1 base at V and 0 bases at J, with 19 bases between. CDR3 region: CASSLTGPPRGATNEKLFF. CDR3 DNA sequence: TGCGCCAGCAGCTTGACCGGGCCTCCCCGGGGGGCAACTAATGAAAAACTGTTTTTT.

The CDR3 nucleotides are TGTGCCAGCACCCTTGCAGGGAGGGAGACCCAGTACTTC. The encoded protein is CASTLAGRETQYF. The rearrangement links TRBV28 to TRBJ2-5; D is possibly TRBD2 (6 bases). The CDR3 covers 13 residues. V was cut by 7 bases and J by 5 bases, with 14 bases left in between. Germline assignment: CDR1 MDHEN and CDR2 SYDVKM. Full variable domain (remainder filled in from reference TRBV28 and TRBJ2-5): DVKVTQSSRYLVKRTGEKVFLECVQDMDHENMFWYRQDPGLGLRLIYFSYDVKMKEKGDIPEGYSVSREKKERFSLILESASTNQTSMYLCASTLAGRETQYFGPGTRLLVL.

The genes are TRBV5-1 and TRBJ2-1, with D possibly matching TRBD2 (5 bases). The CDR3 sequence is 14 residues long. Per germline, CDR1 SGHRS and CDR2 YFSETQ. Trimming stripped 0 bases from V and 9 bases from J, with 13 bases between. The CDR3 region is CASSLVAESGEQFF. The CDR3 region has the DNA TGCGCCAGCAGCTTGGTGGCAGAGAGCGGTGAGCAGTTCTTC.

The chain recombines TRBV21-1 with TRBJ1-4; TRBD1 is the table's D call, not checked against the DNA. TRBV21-1 is marked as a pseudogene. CDR3 size: 16 residues. The CDR3 protein is CASSTRRTESFEKLFF. The CDR3 nucleotides are TGTGCCAGCAGCACGCGTCGGACAGAAAGCTTTGAAAAACTGTTTTTT.

The rearrangement links TRBV7-2 to TRBJ2-2; D gene uncertain. Between the trimmed V and J ends, which lost 3 bases and 8 bases, there was a span of 16 bases. The CDR3 has 15 residues. Germline V gene sequence: CDR1 SGHTA, CDR2 FQGNSA. This chain's CDR3 is CASSFGSTSPGELFF. The CDR3 DNA sequence: TGTGCCAGCAGCTTTGGTAGCACCTCACCGGGGGAGCTGTTTTTT.

The chain links TRBV5-5 to TRBJ1-5, with TRBD1 as a possible D gene (6 bases). Trimming took off 0 bases at V and 5 bases at J, with 9 bases between the two ends. This CDR3 is built from 14 residues. Germline assignment: CDR1 SGHKS and CDR2 YYEKEE (reference sequence). The CDR3 nucleotides are TGTGCCAGCAGCTTGGGACAGGATTATCAGCCCCAGCATTTT. Translation gives CASSLGQDYQPQHF.

The genes are TRBV11-2 and TRBJ2-1, with no clear D. The CDR3 runs to 15 residues. CDR1 is SGHAT, CDR2 FQNNGV, per germline. V lost 5 bases and J 0 bases, leaving 11 bases between the germline ends. The CDR3 nucleotides are TGTGCCAGCAGCCGAACAATTGACTCCTACAATGAGCAGTTCTTC. As protein: CASSRTIDSYNEQFF.

This sequence joins TRBV12-3 or TRBV12-4 and TRBJ1-2; possible D gene TRBD1, 6 bases. V lost 3 bases to trimming and J lost 4 bases, with 9 bases between them. The CDR3 length is 13 residues. In DNA, the CDR3 is TGTGCCAGCAGTTTCGGGGGGGCCTATGGCTACACCTTC. Protein product: CASSFGGAYGYTF.

J is TRBJ2-1 and V is TRBV2; 7 bases fit TRBD2. Looked up from germline, CDR1 is SNHLY and CDR2 is FYNNEI. The CDR3 has 14 residues. With V trimmed by 11 bases and J by 0 bases, 7 bases remained unmatched. CDR3 nucleotides: TGTGCCTGCACTAGCGTCAGCTCCTACAATGAGCAGTTCTTC. This sequence encodes CACTSVSSYNEQFF.

The chain links TRBV24-1 to TRBJ2-3; TRBD2 aligns across 7 bases. Germline V lookup: CDR1 KGHDR, CDR2 SFDVKD. J lost 1 base, V lost 0 bases, and 0 bases had no gene match. The CDR3 sequence is 15 residues long. CDR3 in DNA: TGTGCCACCAGTGATTTGCTAGCGGGCACAGATACGCAGTATTTT. Its protein is CATSDLLAGTDTQYF.